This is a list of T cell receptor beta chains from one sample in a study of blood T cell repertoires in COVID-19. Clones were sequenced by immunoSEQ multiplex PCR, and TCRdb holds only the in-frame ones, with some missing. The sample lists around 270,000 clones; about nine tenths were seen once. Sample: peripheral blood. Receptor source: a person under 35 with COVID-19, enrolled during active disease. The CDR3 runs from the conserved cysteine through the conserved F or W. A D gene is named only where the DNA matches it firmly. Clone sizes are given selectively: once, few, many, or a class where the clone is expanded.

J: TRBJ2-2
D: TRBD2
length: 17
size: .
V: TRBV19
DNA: TGTGCCACCAGACGGACTAGCGGGAGTTCGCACACCGGGGAGCTGTTTTTT
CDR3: CATRRTSGSSHTGELFF

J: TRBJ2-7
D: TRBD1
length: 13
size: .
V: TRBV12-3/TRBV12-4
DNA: TGTGCCAGCAGTTTCAGGGGGACGGACGAGCAGTACTTC
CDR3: CASSFRGTDEQYF

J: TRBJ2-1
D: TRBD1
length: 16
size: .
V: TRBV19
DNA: TGTGCCAGTAGTATACCCCCGACAGGGCTTGGCAATGAGCAGTTCTTC
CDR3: CASSIPPTGLGNEQFF

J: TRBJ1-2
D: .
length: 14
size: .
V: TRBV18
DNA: TGTGCCAGCTCACCACCGGGGGCCCCCTATGGCTACACCTTC
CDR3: CASSPPGAPYGYTF

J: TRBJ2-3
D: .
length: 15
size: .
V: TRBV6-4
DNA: TGTGCCAGCAGTGACTCACAGGGTAGCACAGATACGCAGTATTTT
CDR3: CASSDSQGSTDTQYF

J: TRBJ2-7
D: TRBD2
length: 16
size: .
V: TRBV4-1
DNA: TGCGCCAGCAGCCGGGGTACCGGGACTAGCGTCAACGAGCAGTACTTC
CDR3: CASSRGTGTSVNEQYF

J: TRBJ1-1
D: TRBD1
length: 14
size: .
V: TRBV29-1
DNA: TGCAGCGTTGGGGACGGGACAGGGGGCACTGAAGCTTTCTTT
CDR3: CSVGDGTGGTEAFF

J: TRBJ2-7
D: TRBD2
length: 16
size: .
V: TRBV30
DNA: TGTGCCTGTAGAAAAACCCCAGCTAGCGGAGACTACGAGCAGTACTTC
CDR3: CACRKTPASGDYEQYF

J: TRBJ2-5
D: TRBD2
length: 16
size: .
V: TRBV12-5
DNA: TGTGCTAGTGGTGTTGGGACTAGCGGGAGTCAAGAGACCCAGTACTTC
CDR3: CASGVGTSGSQETQYF

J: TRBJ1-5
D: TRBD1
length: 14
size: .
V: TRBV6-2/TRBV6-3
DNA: TGTGCCAGCAGTTATTCCAGGGGGCTTCAGCCCCAGCATTTT
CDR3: CASSYSRGLQPQHF

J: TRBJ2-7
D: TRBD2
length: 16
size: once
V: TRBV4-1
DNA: TGCGCCAGCAGCCAAGTTAGCGGGAGGGATGGCGGCGAGCAGTACTTC
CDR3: CASSQVSGRDGGEQYF

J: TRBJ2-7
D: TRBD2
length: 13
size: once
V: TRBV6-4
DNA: TGTGCCAGCAGCCCGGGACTAGAGCCCGAGCAGTACTTC
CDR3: CASSPGLEPEQYF

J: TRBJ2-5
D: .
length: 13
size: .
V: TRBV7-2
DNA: TGTGCCAGCAGCTTAGACTATTTTGCGACCCAGTACTTC
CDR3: CASSLDYFATQYF

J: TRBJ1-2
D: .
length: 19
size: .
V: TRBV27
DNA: TGTGCCAGCAGTCCGACTTACACCCTGCTAACTATTGAAACGTCGGGCTACACCTTC
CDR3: CASSPTYTLLTIETSGYTF

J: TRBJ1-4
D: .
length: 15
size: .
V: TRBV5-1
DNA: TGCGCCAGCAGCTTGGCGGGGGGCGCCGGTGAAAAACTGTTTTTT
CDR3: CASSLAGGAGEKLFF

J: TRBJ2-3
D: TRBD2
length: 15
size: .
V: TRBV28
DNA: TGTGCCAGCAGTCCGGGACTAGCGGGCACAGATACGCAGTATTTT
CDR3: CASSPGLAGTDTQYF

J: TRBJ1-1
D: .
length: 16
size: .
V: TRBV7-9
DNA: TGTGCCAGCAGCTTAGAAGGGGTTTCGATATGGACTGAAGCTTTCTTT
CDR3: CASSLEGVSIWTEAFF

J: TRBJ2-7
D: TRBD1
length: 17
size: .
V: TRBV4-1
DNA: TGCGCCAGCAGCCAAGAAAAAAGTTGGGGACAGACCTACGAGCAGTACTTC
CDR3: CASSQEKSWGQTYEQYF

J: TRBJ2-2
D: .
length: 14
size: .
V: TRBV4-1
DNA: TGCGCCAGCAGCCCACAGGTGACCCCCGGGGAGCTGTTTTTT
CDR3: CASSPQVTPGELFF

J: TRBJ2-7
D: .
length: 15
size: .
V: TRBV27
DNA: TGTGCCAGCAGTGGCCGGGGATCGGGGGGCAGGGAGCAGTACTTC
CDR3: CASSGRGSGGREQYF

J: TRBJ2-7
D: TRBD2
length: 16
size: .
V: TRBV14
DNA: TGTGCCAGCAGCCAAGTTCAGAGCGGGAGTTTTAACGAGCAGTACTTC
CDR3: CASSQVQSGSFNEQYF

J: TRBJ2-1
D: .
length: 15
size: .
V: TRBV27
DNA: TGTGCCAGCAGTTCACTTGTCCAGGGAATTGATGAGCAGTTCTTC
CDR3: CASSSLVQGIDEQFF

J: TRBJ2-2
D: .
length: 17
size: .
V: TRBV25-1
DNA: TGTGCCAGCAGTGAATTCGGGGGGCTGACGAACACCGGGGAGCTGTTTTTT
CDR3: CASSEFGGLTNTGELFF

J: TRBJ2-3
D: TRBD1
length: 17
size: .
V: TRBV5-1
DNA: TGCGCCAGCAGCCGCGGGGGAGGGACAGGGAGCACAGATACGCAGTATTTT
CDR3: CASSRGGGTGSTDTQYF